These T cell receptor beta chains were read from a single sample in a study of long-term antiretroviral therapy in people with HIV. The method was immunoSEQ multiplex PCR; TCRdb's version includes in-frame clones alone and lacks a portion of them. The sample carries more than 15,000 clones, 90% to 95% recorded once. Specimen: unsorted PBMCs, collected 0.6 years after starting antiretroviral therapy. The receptors shown here come from a woman between 35 and 50 years old with HIV. The CDR3 runs from the conserved cysteine through the conserved F or W. Fields, in order: clone size, V gene, J gene, D gene, CDR3 DNA, CDR3 protein. D genes are given only for firm matches. Not every row has a clone size; where given, it reads once, few, many or a size class.

clone_size: -; v_call: TRBV2; j_call: TRBJ1-2; d_call: -; cdr3_nt: TGTGCCAGCAGTGAAAGGATTGAGAATGGCTACACCTTC; cdr3_aa: CASSERIENGYTF
clone_size: -; v_call: TRBV6-5; j_call: TRBJ1-2; d_call: -; cdr3_nt: TGTGCCAGCAGTTCTGACCCTACAGGCGGCTACACCTTC; cdr3_aa: CASSSDPTGGYTF
clone_size: -; v_call: TRBV6-5; j_call: TRBJ1-1; d_call: TRBD1; cdr3_nt: TGTGCCAGCAGTTACACCACAGGGGGCAACGCTGAAGCTTTCTTT; cdr3_aa: CASSYTTGGNAEAFF
clone_size: -; v_call: TRBV4-1; j_call: TRBJ2-7; d_call: TRBD1; cdr3_nt: TGCGCCAGCAGCCAAGTCGTCATCCAGGGGGTTACCTACGAGCAGTACTTC; cdr3_aa: CASSQVVIQGVTYEQYF
clone_size: -; v_call: TRBV2; j_call: TRBJ1-4; d_call: -; cdr3_nt: TGTGCCAGCAGTCTGGAGGGGAGGGAGGGGGAAAAACTGTTTTTT; cdr3_aa: CASSLEGREGEKLFF
clone_size: -; v_call: TRBV5-1; j_call: TRBJ2-1; d_call: -; cdr3_nt: TGCGCCAGCAGAGGCGAAGCCTACAATGAGCAGTTCTTC; cdr3_aa: CASRGEAYNEQFF
clone_size: -; v_call: TRBV2; j_call: TRBJ2-1; d_call: -; cdr3_nt: TGTGCCAGCACCGAAAGAGGGACTCCTCAAGGTGAGCAGTTCTTC; cdr3_aa: CASTERGTPQGEQFF
clone_size: -; v_call: TRBV11-2; j_call: TRBJ2-2; d_call: -; cdr3_nt: TGTGCCAGCAGCTCTAGGTGGCTAACCGGGGAGCTGTTTTTT; cdr3_aa: CASSSRWLTGELFF
clone_size: -; v_call: TRBV7-2; j_call: TRBJ2-1; d_call: -; cdr3_nt: TGTGCCAGCAGCGACCGGCGGGGTACCAATGAGCAGTTCTTC; cdr3_aa: CASSDRRGTNEQFF
clone_size: -; v_call: TRBV7-2; j_call: TRBJ2-7; d_call: -; cdr3_nt: TGTGCCAGCAGCTTAGGCAGGTCCCAGCCGCGGAACGAGCAGTACTTC; cdr3_aa: CASSLGRSQPRNEQYF
clone_size: -; v_call: TRBV6-1; j_call: TRBJ2-3; d_call: TRBD1; cdr3_nt: TGTGCCAGCAGTAAAGGACAGGGAACAGATACGCAGTATTTT; cdr3_aa: CASSKGQGTDTQYF
clone_size: once; v_call: TRBV19; j_call: TRBJ2-7; d_call: -; cdr3_nt: TGTGCCAGTAGTATTAGGGTGGGCCTAGACGACTCCTACGAGCAGTACTTC; cdr3_aa: CASSIRVGLDDSYEQYF
clone_size: -; v_call: TRBV4-1; j_call: TRBJ2-7; d_call: -; cdr3_nt: TGCGCCAGCAGCCAAGAGAAGGGGAAAGCAAGCTTC; cdr3_aa: CASSQEKGKASF
clone_size: -; v_call: TRBV5-4; j_call: TRBJ1-4; d_call: TRBD1; cdr3_nt: TGTGCCAGCAGCTTGGATCAGGGACAGGGAGATGAAAAACTGTTTTTT; cdr3_aa: CASSLDQGQGDEKLFF
clone_size: -; v_call: TRBV18; j_call: TRBJ1-1; d_call: TRBD1; cdr3_nt: TGTGCCAGCTCACCACGTAAGGGGGCCTCGATTGAAGCTTTCTTT; cdr3_aa: CASSPRKGASIEAFF
clone_size: -; v_call: TRBV10-3; j_call: TRBJ1-5; d_call: -; cdr3_nt: TGTGCCATCAGTGAGGCGGGGGGTAGCAATCAGCCCCAGCATTTT; cdr3_aa: CAISEAGGSNQPQHF
clone_size: -; v_call: TRBV5-1; j_call: TRBJ2-3; d_call: -; cdr3_nt: TGCGCCAGCAGCTTGCAGGAGGGGAGGGGGCTTAGCACAGATACGCAGTATTTT; cdr3_aa: CASSLQEGRGLSTDTQYF
clone_size: -; v_call: TRBV13; j_call: TRBJ1-2; d_call: -; cdr3_nt: TGTGCCAGCAGCCTAAAGGGACTGCGCTATGGCTACACCTTC; cdr3_aa: CASSLKGLRYGYTF
clone_size: -; v_call: TRBV30; j_call: TRBJ1-2; d_call: TRBD1; cdr3_nt: TGTGCCTTATTCGACAGGGATGACTATGGCTACACCTTC; cdr3_aa: CALFDRDDYGYTF
clone_size: -; v_call: TRBV5-4; j_call: TRBJ2-2; d_call: TRBD2; cdr3_nt: TGTGCCAGCAGCTTGGCCATAGCGGGGGCCTCCGCCGGGGAGCTGTTTTTT; cdr3_aa: CASSLAIAGASAGELFF
clone_size: -; v_call: TRBV6-6; j_call: TRBJ1-2; d_call: -; cdr3_nt: TGTGCCAGCACCCACGAGGGCCTAGGCTATGGCTACACCTTC; cdr3_aa: CASTHEGLGYGYTF
clone_size: -; v_call: TRBV7-2; j_call: TRBJ2-5; d_call: -; cdr3_nt: TGTGCCAGCAGCCCAGGGGTACGGGAGACCCAGTACTTC; cdr3_aa: CASSPGVRETQYF
clone_size: -; v_call: TRBV4-3; j_call: TRBJ1-5; d_call: -; cdr3_nt: TGCGCCAGCAGCCAAGATCGTGGGACAAACAATCAGCCCCAGCATTTT; cdr3_aa: CASSQDRGTNNQPQHF
clone_size: -; v_call: TRBV18; j_call: TRBJ2-5; d_call: TRBD1; cdr3_nt: TGTGCCAGCTCACCAGACAGGGCCCAAGAGACCCAGTACTTC; cdr3_aa: CASSPDRAQETQYF
clone_size: -; v_call: TRBV6-5; j_call: TRBJ1-4; d_call: -; cdr3_nt: TGTGCCAGCAGCCCCCATTCGGCCCCAGAGGTTTTT; cdr3_aa: CASSPHSAPEVF